This T cell receptor beta chain was captured in a study of cytomegalovirus exposure and HLA in healthy donors. Vbeta (60) and Jbeta (13) primers were used in the PCR. Data came from immunoSEQ multiplex PCR; TCRdb stores just in-frame clones and leaves some out. The sample has 150,000 or so clones; 65% to 80% are singletons. In its sample, this clone was seen a few times. CDR1 is MDHEN, CDR2 SYDVKM, per germline. Unmatched junction bases numbered 5, after V lost 5 bases and J lost 2 bases. The CDR3 spans 16 residues. The sequence was collected from a man between 18 and 29 years old in good health and CMV-seronegative. This sequence joins TRBV28 and TRBJ2-1; 11 positions match TRBD2. Sequenced material: PBMCs. CDR3 sequence reads: CASSVSSGGPYNEQFF. DNA for the CDR3: TGTGCCAGCAGTGTCTCTAGCGGGGGGCCCTACAATGAGCAGTTCTTC.